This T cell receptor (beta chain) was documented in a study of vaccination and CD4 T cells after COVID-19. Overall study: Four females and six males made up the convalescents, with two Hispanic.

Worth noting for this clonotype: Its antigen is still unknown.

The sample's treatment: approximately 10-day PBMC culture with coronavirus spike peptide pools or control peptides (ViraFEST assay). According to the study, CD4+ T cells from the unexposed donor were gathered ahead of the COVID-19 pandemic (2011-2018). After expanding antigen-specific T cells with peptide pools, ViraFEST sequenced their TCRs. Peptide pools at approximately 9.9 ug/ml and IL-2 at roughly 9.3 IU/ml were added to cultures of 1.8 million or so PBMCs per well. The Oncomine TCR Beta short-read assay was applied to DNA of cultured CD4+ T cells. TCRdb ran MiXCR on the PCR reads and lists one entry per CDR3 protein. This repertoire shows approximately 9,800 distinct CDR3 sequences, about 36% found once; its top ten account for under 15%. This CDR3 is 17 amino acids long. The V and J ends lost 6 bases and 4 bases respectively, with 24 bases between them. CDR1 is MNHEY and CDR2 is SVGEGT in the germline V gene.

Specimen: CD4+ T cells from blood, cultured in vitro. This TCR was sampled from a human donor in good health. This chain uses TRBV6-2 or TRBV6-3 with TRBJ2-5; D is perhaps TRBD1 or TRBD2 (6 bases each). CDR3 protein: CASRTWGPGIGGETQYF. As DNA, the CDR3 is TGTGCCAGCAGGACGTGGGGGCCCGGTATCGGGGGAGAGACCCAGTACTTC.